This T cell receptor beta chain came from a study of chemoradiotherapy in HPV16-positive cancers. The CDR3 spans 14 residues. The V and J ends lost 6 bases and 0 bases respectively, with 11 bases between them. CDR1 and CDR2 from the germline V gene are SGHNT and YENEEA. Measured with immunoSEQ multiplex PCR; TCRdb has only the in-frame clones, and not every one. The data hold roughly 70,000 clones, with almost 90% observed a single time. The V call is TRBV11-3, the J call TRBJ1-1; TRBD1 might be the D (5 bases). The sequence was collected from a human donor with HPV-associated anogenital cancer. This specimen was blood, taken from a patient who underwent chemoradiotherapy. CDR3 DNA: TGTGCCAGCAGTCGTGGGGGAATGAACACTGAAGCTTTCTTT. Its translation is CASSRGGMNTEAFF.